This is a list of T cell receptor beta chains from one sample in a study of naive and memory T cell subsets. TCRdb reanalysed the UMI-ligation and nested PCR reads using MiXCR and keeps one entry per CDR3 protein. The sample gives some 36,000 distinct CDR3 sequences, 10% to 15% of which show up once; roughly 21% is in the top ten. Sequencing was performed on effector memory CD4+ T cells from blood. The receptors stem from a human donor in good health. CDR3s include the opening cysteine and the closing phenylalanine or tryptophan. Each record gives: D gene, V gene, clone size, J gene, CDR3 protein, CDR3 DNA. A D gene is named only where the DNA matches it firmly. The size entry is marked missing in some rows and otherwise reads once, few, many or a size class.

NA	TRBV27	NA	TRBJ1-5	CASSSNQPQHF	TGTGCCAGCAGTTCCAATCAGCCCCAGCATTTT
NA	TRBV5-1	few	TRBJ1-6	CASSLGSGGSYNSPLHF	TGCGCCAGCAGCTTGGGATCCGGGGGCTCCTATAATTCACCCCTCCACTTT
TRBD2	TRBV12-3/TRBV12-4	few	TRBJ2-1	CASNMGLAEMSSYNEQFF	TGTGCCAGCAATATGGGACTAGCGGAGATGAGCTCCTACAATGAGCAGTTCTTC
TRBD2	TRBV6-2/TRBV6-3	NA	TRBJ2-1	CAIRGGGANNEQFF	TGTGCCATTCGCGGGGGGGGGGCGAACAATGAGCAGTTCTTC
NA	TRBV10-3	many	TRBJ2-2	CAITPDRDTGELFF	TGTGCCATCACTCCCGATCGGGACACCGGGGAGCTGTTTTTT
NA	TRBV20-1	many	TRBJ1-2	CSARRGQTYGYTF	TGCAGTGCTAGAAGGGGACAAACCTATGGCTACACCTTC
NA	TRBV5-4	many	TRBJ1-1	CASSGLPLNTEAFF	TGTGCCAGCAGCGGTCTACCTCTGAACACTGAAGCTTTCTTT
NA	TRBV5-6	many	TRBJ2-5	CASSLPQAETQYF	TGTGCCAGCAGCTTACCCCAGGCGGAGACCCAGTACTTC
TRBD2	TRBV30	few	TRBJ2-5	CAWSVGGQETQYF	TGTGCCTGGAGCGTGGGGGGGCAAGAGACCCAGTACTTC
NA	TRBV5-1	medium-sized	TRBJ2-4	CASSLAYSDKNIQYF	TGCGCCAGCAGCTTGGCCTACAGCGACAAAAACATTCAGTACTTC
TRBD2	TRBV7-3	many	TRBJ2-2	CASSLTGLAVTGELFF	TGTGCCAGCAGCTTAACTGGACTAGCGGTCACCGGGGAGCTGTTTTTT
NA	TRBV30	many	TRBJ2-3	CAWSPGPDTQYF	TGTGCCTGGAGCCCGGGACCCGATACGCAGTATTTT
NA	TRBV2	few	TRBJ1-2	CASSQSTGSAGYTF	TGTGCCAGCAGCCAATCAACAGGTTCCGCTGGCTACACCTTC
NA	TRBV12-3/TRBV12-4	NA	TRBJ2-4	CASSFDHALAKNIQYF	TGTGCCAGCAGTTTCGACCACGCCTTAGCCAAAAACATTCAGTACTTC
TRBD1	TRBV6-6	few	TRBJ1-2	CASSYTGTGKRSGGYTF	TGTGCCAGCAGTTACACCGGGACAGGGAAGAGGAGTGGTGGCTACACCTTC
NA	TRBV7-2	NA	TRBJ2-5	CASSTRRQGGETQYF	TGTGCCAGCAGCACACGGAGACAGGGAGGCGAGACCCAGTACTTC
NA	TRBV5-4	NA	TRBJ1-2	CASSSSNYGYTF	TGTGCCAGCAGCTCCTCTAACTATGGCTACACCTTC
TRBD2	TRBV4-1	many	TRBJ2-3	CASSQDATSGNPDTQYF	TGCGCCAGCAGCCAAGACGCAACTAGCGGGAACCCAGATACGCAGTATTTT
NA	TRBV4-3	NA	TRBJ2-6	CASSQEQGSAANVLTF	TGCGCCAGCAGCCAAGAACAGGGTAGCGCAGCCAACGTCCTGACTTTC
TRBD1	TRBV12-5	many	TRBJ2-1	CASAPGQAYNEQFF	TGTGCTAGTGCCCCGGGACAGGCCTACAATGAGCAGTTCTTC
NA	TRBV5-6	few	TRBJ2-3	CASSLPGVTDTQYF	TGTGCCAGCAGCTTGCCCGGAGTCACAGATACGCAGTATTTT
NA	TRBV5-1	medium-sized	TRBJ2-5	CASSLGVGMGETQYF	TGCGCCAGCAGCTTAGGTGTGGGGATGGGAGAGACCCAGTACTTC
NA	TRBV6-5	medium-sized	TRBJ2-2	CASSRGQYTGELFF	TGTGCCAGCAGTCGCGGACAGTACACCGGGGAGCTGTTTTTT
NA	TRBV19	NA	TRBJ1-1	CASSIEPSTEAFF	TGTGCCAGTAGTATAGAACCCAGCACTGAAGCTTTCTTT
NA	TRBV7-3	NA	TRBJ2-1	CASSSSGQPYNEQFF	TGTGCCAGCAGCTCCAGCGGTCAACCCTACAATGAGCAGTTCTTC
TRBD2	TRBV6-2/TRBV6-3	NA	TRBJ2-2	CASSYPPGLAANTGELFF	TGTGCCAGCAGTTACCCACCCGGGCTAGCGGCGAACACCGGGGAGCTGTTTTTT
NA	TRBV2	few	TRBJ2-3	CASFAASSTQYF	TGTGCCAGCTTCGCCGCCTCCAGTACGCAGTATTTT
NA	TRBV30	NA	TRBJ2-2	CAWSVLAGRAGELFF	TGTGCCTGGAGTGTACTAGCCGGGAGAGCCGGGGAGCTGTTTTTT
NA	TRBV5-5	NA	TRBJ2-3	CASSVGSTDTQYF	TGTGCCAGTTCGGTCGGAAGCACAGATACGCAGTATTTT
NA	TRBV7-2	many	TRBJ2-1	CASSLVAGSAVYEQFF	TGTGCCAGCAGCTTAGTGGCCGGGAGCGCGGTATATGAGCAGTTCTTC
NA	TRBV30	few	TRBJ1-2	CAWRGGNGYTF	TGTGCCTGGAGAGGAGGGAATGGCTACACCTTC
NA	TRBV21-1	few	TRBJ2-2	CASSKERSGRSLTGELFF	TGTGCCAGCAGCAAAGAAAGAAGCGGGAGGTCTTTAACCGGGGAGCTGTTTTTT
TRBD1	TRBV5-6	many	TRBJ1-4	CASSSTTGGAGEKLFF	TGTGCCAGCAGCTCGACCACAGGGGGCGCGGGTGAAAAACTGTTTTTT
TRBD1	TRBV7-2	NA	TRBJ1-4	CASSGTGGVYEKLFF	TGTGCCAGCAGCGGGACAGGGGGGGTATATGAAAAACTGTTTTTT
TRBD2	TRBV28	NA	TRBJ2-1	CASSPIAGSGDEQFF	TGTGCCAGCAGTCCCATAGCGGGATCAGGAGATGAGCAGTTCTTC
TRBD2	TRBV5-1	few	TRBJ2-1	CASSFETGREGYNEQFF	TGCGCCAGCAGCTTTGAAACGGGGCGGGAGGGCTACAATGAGCAGTTCTTC
TRBD2	TRBV5-1	few	TRBJ2-3	CASSYDAAGDGTDTQYF	TGCGCCAGCAGCTACGATGCAGCGGGAGACGGCACAGATACGCAGTATTTT
NA	TRBV29-1	medium-sized	TRBJ1-1	CSVLIPSGTEAFF	TGCAGCGTCCTGATCCCCTCGGGCACTGAAGCTTTCTTT
NA	TRBV2	few	TRBJ1-1	CASTKRQNAMNTEAFF	TGTGCCAGCACAAAAAGACAGAACGCAATGAACACTGAAGCTTTCTTT
NA	TRBV30	NA	TRBJ2-7	CAWSGIGGPPRTF	TGTGCCTGGAGTGGAATCGGAGGCCCACCAAGAACCTTC
TRBD1	TRBV15	few	TRBJ1-5	CASRQGGPPNQPQHF	TGTGCCTCGCGACAGGGAGGGCCCCCTAATCAGCCCCAGCATTTT
NA	TRBV6-5	many	TRBJ2-7	CASRSGPRQYF	TGTGCCAGCAGGAGTGGGCCACGGCAGTACTTC
TRBD1	TRBV29-1	few	TRBJ2-1	CSVEEPNRGHNEQFF	TGCAGCGTTGAAGAACCCAACAGGGGGCATAATGAGCAGTTCTTC
TRBD2	TRBV7-3	few	TRBJ2-2	CASSSRLAGGGGELFF	TGTGCCAGCAGCTCTCGCCTAGCGGGTGGCGGCGGGGAGCTGTTTTTT
NA	TRBV20-1	NA	TRBJ1-4	CSARALEVGKLFF	TGCAGTGCTAGAGCCCTGGAAGTTGGAAAACTGTTTTTT
NA	TRBV4-2	NA	TRBJ2-7	CASSQEIHFWAPTYEQYF	TGTGCCAGCAGCCAAGAAATTCACTTTTGGGCCCCCACCTACGAGCAGTACTTC
NA	TRBV10-3	few	TRBJ1-1	CAIRDKDTEAFF	TGTGCCATCAGGGACAAGGACACTGAAGCTTTCTTT
NA	TRBV30	few	TRBJ2-1	CAWSVSGDEQFF	TGTGCCTGGAGTGTCTCAGGAGATGAGCAGTTCTTC
NA	TRBV5-1	NA	TRBJ2-5	CASSSDSAGGTQYF	TGCGCCAGCAGCTCCGACTCTGCTGGGGGGACCCAGTACTTC
NA	TRBV20-1	NA	TRBJ1-2	CSPTGNSDGYTF	TGCAGTCCTACAGGGAATTCGGATGGCTACACCTTC
NA	TRBV6-1	NA	TRBJ1-1	CASSEGLLTEAFF	TGTGCCAGCAGTGAAGGTCTATTAACCGAAGCTTTCTTT
TRBD2	TRBV12-3/TRBV12-4	NA	TRBJ2-6	CASSLEAGGRYSGANVLTF	TGTGCCAGCAGTTTAGAAGCGGGAGGGCGTTACTCTGGGGCCAACGTCCTGACTTTC
NA	TRBV28	few	TRBJ1-4	CASSSPGVANEKLFF	TGTGCCAGCAGTTCCCCAGGGGTTGCTAATGAAAAACTGTTTTTT
NA	TRBV10-3	few	TRBJ2-2	CAISESSTGELFF	TGTGCCATCAGTGAGAGTTCCACCGGGGAGCTGTTTTTT
TRBD1	TRBV28	NA	TRBJ1-2	CASSLGTGVIYGYTF	TGTGCCAGCAGTTTAGGGACAGGGGTTATCTATGGCTACACCTTC